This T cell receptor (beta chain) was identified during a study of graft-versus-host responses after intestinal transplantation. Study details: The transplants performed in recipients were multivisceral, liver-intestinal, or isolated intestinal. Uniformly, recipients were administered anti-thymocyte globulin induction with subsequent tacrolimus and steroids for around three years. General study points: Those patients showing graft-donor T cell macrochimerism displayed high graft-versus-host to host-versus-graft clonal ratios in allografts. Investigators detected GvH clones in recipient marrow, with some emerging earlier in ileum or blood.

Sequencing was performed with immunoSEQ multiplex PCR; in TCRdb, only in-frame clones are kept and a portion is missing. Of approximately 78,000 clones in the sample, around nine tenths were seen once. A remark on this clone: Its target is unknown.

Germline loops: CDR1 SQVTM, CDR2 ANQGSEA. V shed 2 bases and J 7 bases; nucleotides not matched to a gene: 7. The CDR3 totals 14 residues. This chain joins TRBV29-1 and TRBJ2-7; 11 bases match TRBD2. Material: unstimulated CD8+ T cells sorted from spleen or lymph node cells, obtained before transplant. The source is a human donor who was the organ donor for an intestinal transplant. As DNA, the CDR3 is TGCAGCGTTGAACGCACTAGCGGGGGCGTGGAGCAGTACTTC. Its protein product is CSVERTSGGVEQYF.